The sequence of this TCR beta chain was determined in a study of Ad26.COV2.S vaccination and SARS-CoV-2 variants. Broader study findings: Vaccine recipients showed a spike-specific TCR breadth that was higher than in placebo recipients. CD8+ and CD4+ T cells specific for spike reportedly responded with substantial breadth after vaccination. Responses of T cells in total may have been underestimated by the TCR breadth and depth analyses.

Germline V gene data show CDR1 as SGHAT and CDR2 as FQNNGV. The CDR3 sequence is 15 residues long. Germline trimming cut 5 bases from V and 4 bases from J; bases unmatched to any gene: 5. Worth noting for this clone: Antigen unknown.

Treatment: 15 to 20 received Ad26.COV2.S at low or high dose, single or two shots; roughly 5 received placebo; per-sample allocation not given. The samples were gathered on day 63 after the first injection of vaccine or placebo. Spike of the Wuhan-strain SARS-CoV-2 was expressed by an Ad26 vector, which formed the vaccine. Some clones are missing from TCRdb's copy, which holds only in-frame ones; the method was immunoSEQ multiplex PCR. The profile covers fewer than 900,000 clones, with 80% to 90% appearing a single time and about 1.5% taken by the ten largest. This sequence joins TRBV11-2 and TRBJ2-3, with 11 bases lining up with TRBD2. This specimen consisted of peripheral blood, obtained in a trial of Ad26.COV2.S vaccine versus placebo. The origin of this receptor is a person between 18 and 65 years old who received the Ad26.COV2.S COVID-19 vaccine or a placebo. The CDR3 sequence is CASSRSGRAPDTQYF. CDR3 DNA sequence: TGTGCCAGCAGCCGTAGCGGGAGGGCCCCAGATACGCAGTATTTT.